Included here is one T cell receptor (beta chain) sequence, with context. The CDR3 consists of 12 residues. Trimming removed 3 bases from V and 6 bases from J, with 9 bases in between. CDR1 and CDR2 from the germline V gene are LGHDT and YNNKEL (reference sequence). Methods used by the authors: Amplification with reference gene primers provided the estimates of nucleated cell counts. Sequencing was performed with immunoSEQ multiplex PCR; in TCRdb, only in-frame clones are kept and a portion is missing. The DNA gave D and trimming, while V, J and clone size come from that table. The table shows 320,000 or so clones, with roughly nine tenths occurring only once. This entry comes from a study of blood T cell repertoires in COVID-19.

Sequences were obtained from PBMCs or T cells enriched from blood (not recorded which). The origin of this receptor is a woman in her twenties or thirties who had recovered from COVID-19. J is TRBJ2-7 and V is TRBV3-1 (or the pseudogene TRBV3-2); maybe TRBD2 (6 bases). CDR3 sequence reads: CASSQLGGEQYF. CDR3 sequence (DNA): TGTGCCAGCAGCCAGTTGGGGGGCGAGCAGTACTTC.